The 31 T cell receptor beta chains below all came from one sample that was sequenced in a study of blood T cells in healthy people across ages. Together with a sample-barcoded 5' primer, a J-beta primer mix was included in a second PCR lasting 7 to 11 cycles. TCRdb itself ran the 5' RACE reads through MiXCR, one entry per CDR3 protein. The sample records about 840,000 distinct CDR3 sequences, under 35% being singletons. These data were also reused for a study on T cells of mothers and their children.

Sequencing input: blood. The receptor source for this set is a woman aged 35 to 49 in good health.

The rearrangement joins TRBV28 to TRBJ1-1; D not resolved. Germline-derived CDR1 and CDR2 are MDHEN and SYDVKM. V lost 6 bases, J lost 0 bases, and 14 bases lay in between. There are 15 residues in the CDR3. The CDR3 spells CASSCKDRMNTEAFF. In DNA form, the CDR3 reads TGTGCCAGCAGCTGTAAAGACCGTATGAACACTGAAGCTTTCTTT.

This clonotype came up a few times. One end of the junction varies from germline; a read error may be responsible. The gene calls are TRBV12-3 or TRBV12-4 and TRBJ2-5; the D gene could be TRBD1 or TRBD2 (5 bases each). CDR3 length: 12 residues. The chain's CDR3 is CAISESLGEQYF. The CDR3 DNA is TGTGCCATCAGTGAGTCCCTGGGGGAGCAGTACTTC.

Ten or more counts support this clonotype. The chain couples TRBV4-1 to TRBJ1-2; no definite D call. This CDR3 contains 12 residues. CDR1 MGHRA and CDR2 YSYEKL come from the germline V gene. The V and J ends lost 1 base and 11 bases respectively, with 11 bases between them. The CDR3 DNA sequence: TGCGCCAGCAGCCAAGGAACCATCGGGTACACCTTC. It specifies CASSQGTIGYTF.

This clonotype was counted ten times or more. The J gene is TRBJ2-1, the V gene TRBV7-3; 10 nucleotides line up with TRBD2. V was pared by 4 bases and J by 2 bases, with 5 bases of the junction left unmatched. Germline V gives CDR1 SGHTA, CDR2 FQGTGA. The CDR3 length is 16 residues. The CDR3 spells CASSSLAGGTYNEQFF. The CDR3 DNA follows: TGTGCCAGCAGCTCCTTAGCGGGGGGCACCTACAATGAGCAGTTCTTC.

V and J are TRBV14 and TRBJ2-1; no firm D call. Trimming removed 2 bases from V and 15 bases from J, with 17 bases in between. Germline-derived CDR1 and CDR2 are SGHDN and FVKESK. The CDR3 covers 13 residues. The CDR3 is CASSQSRSSGRFF. The CDR3 coding sequence is TGTGCCAGCAGCCAATCAAGATCTAGTGGTAGGTTCTTC.

V is TRBV12-3 or TRBV12-4 and J is TRBJ2-7, with D unclear. V shed 8 bases and J shed 0 bases, with 11 bases lying between them. There are 13 residues in the CDR3. The CDR3 sequence: CASAGTFSYEQYF. The CDR3 nucleotides are TGTGCCAGCGCAGGCACATTCTCCTACGAGCAGTACTTC.

This clonotype was counted a few times. The chain links TRBV27 to TRBJ1-5; D is possibly TRBD1 (6 bases). V lost 8 bases and J lost 5, with 13 bases in between. CDR1 and CDR2 from the germline V gene are MNHEY and SMNVEV (reference sequence). The CDR3 extends over 13 amino acids. The chain's CDR3 is CASAWTVYQPQHF. The CDR3 DNA reads as TGTGCCAGCGCCTGGACAGTCTATCAGCCCCAGCATTTT.

This clonotype was counted many times. The chain carries TRBV20-1 and TRBJ1-2; D possibly corresponds to TRBD1 (6 bases). V lost 0 bases and J lost 7, with 12 bases in between. Germline lookup yields CDR1 DFQATT and CDR2 SNEGSKA (reference sequence). The CDR3 length is 13 residues. The CDR3 loop is CSARDNRVRGYTF. As DNA, the CDR3 is TGCAGTGCTAGAGATAACAGGGTCCGTGGCTACACCTTC.

A word on this clonotype: A much larger clone sits a single nucleotide away, making a read error possible. The chain combines TRBV6-5 with TRBJ2-5, with no clear D. The J call is doubtful: the DNA matches TRBJ2-7 better. The CDR3 is 11 amino acids. Germline loops: CDR1 MNHEY, CDR2 SVGAGI. Written as DNA, the CDR3 is TGTGTCAGCAGTGTACGAGGCGAGCAGTACTTC. The encoded protein is CVSSVRGEQYF.

The rearrangement joins TRBV4-1 to TRBJ2-6, with D hard to call. The CDR3 loop spans 14 amino acids. Germline V gene data show CDR1 as MGHRA and CDR2 as YSYEKL. V was clipped by 2 bases and J by 4 bases, with 6 bases between them. For the CDR3, the DNA is TGCGCCAGCAGCCAACGCATGGGGGCCAACGTCCTGACTTTC. This codes for CASSQRMGANVLTF.

At least ten counts were recorded for this clonotype. The chain carries TRBV4-1 and TRBJ2-4; 7 bases are a match to TRBD1. The germline V gene has CDR1 MGHRA and CDR2 YSYEKL. The length of the CDR3 is 19 residues. Trimming cost V 1 base and J 0 bases; bases outside gene matches: 12. The CDR3 sequence: CASSQVLVTGSLAKNIQYF. In DNA form, the CDR3 reads TGCGCCAGCAGCCAAGTCCTTGTGACAGGGTCACTAGCCAAAAACATTCAGTACTTC.

This clonotype was seen only a few times. This chain uses TRBV27 with TRBJ2-1; perhaps TRBD2 as D (6 bases). This CDR3 contains 21 residues. V lost 4 bases and J 0 bases, leaving 28 bases between the germline ends. Germline V lookup: CDR1 MNHEY, CDR2 SMNVEV (reference sequence). CDR3 sequence: CASSSLRGRDFLSGSYNEQFF. The CDR3 nucleotides read TGTGCCAGCAGTTCCCTACGTGGCCGGGACTTCCTATCTGGCTCCTACAATGAGCAGTTCTTC.

Many counts were recorded for this clonotype. Here the CDR3 reads CASSQGTTSGGDNEQFF. As DNA, the CDR3 is TGCGCCAGCAGCCAAGGCACTACTAGCGGGGGGGACAATGAGCAGTTCTTC. V gene TRBV4-1 combines with J gene TRBJ2-1, with 13 bases fitting TRBD2. This CDR3 region has 17 residues. V gave up 1 base and J gave up 5 bases; unmatched junction bases: 5. Looked up from germline, CDR1 is MGHRA and CDR2 is YSYEKL.

About this clonotype: A much more abundant neighbour one base away suggests this may be a read error. This sequence joins TRBV7-9 and TRBJ2-5; 10 bases line up with TRBD1. Germline-derived CDR1 and CDR2 are SEHNR and FQNEAQ (reference sequence). The CDR3 consists of 15 residues. With 5 bases clipped from V and 5 bases from J, the junction kept 8 bases outside the gene matches. The CDR3 spells CASSIQTGGLETQYF. The DNA of the CDR3 is TGTGCCAGCAGCATACAGACAGGGGGCTTGGAGACCCAGTACTTC.

This clonotype appeared a few times. The V gene is TRBV28, the J gene TRBJ2-7; TRBD2 might be the D (6 bases). The germline V gene has CDR1 MDHEN and CDR2 SYDVKM. Trimming left V 5 bases short and J 2 bases short, with 16 bases between. The length of the CDR3 is 15 residues. The CDR3 bases are TGTGCCAGCAGTCTAGACCCGGGACTGACCTACGAGCAGTACTTC. Its translation: CASSLDPGLTYEQYF.

This clonotype was seen many times. V usage is TRBV6-4 and J usage is TRBJ2-1; TRBD1 matches 12 bases. The V and J ends lost 2 bases and 7 bases, in that order; junction bases with no gene match: 6. Germline assignment: CDR1 MRHNA and CDR2 SNTAGT. The CDR3 length is 16 residues. Written as DNA, the CDR3 is TGTGCCAGCAGTGACGGGGACAGGGGGCTACGAAATGAGCAGTTCTTC. It specifies CASSDGDRGLRNEQFF.

The gene calls are TRBV28 and TRBJ1-4, with 8 bases that match TRBD1. Germline V gives CDR1 MDHEN, CDR2 SYDVKM. The CDR3 loop spans 19 amino acids. The V gene end was trimmed by 4 bases and the J gene end by 0 bases; junction bases not matched to a gene: 13. Here the CDR3 DNA reads TGTGCCAGCAGTTCAACCCGGACAGGGTTGGGAGCAACTAATGAAAAACTGTTTTTT. This encodes CASSSTRTGLGATNEKLFF. The full variable domain, its missing parts supplied by reference TRBV28 and TRBJ1-4, is DVKVTQSSRYLVKRTGEKVFLECVQDMDHENMFWYRQDPGLGLRLIYFSYDVKMKEKGDIPEGYSVSREKKERFSLILESASTNQTSMYLCASSSTRTGLGATNEKLFFGSGTQLSVL.

This clonotype was seen ten or more times. The DNA of the CDR3 is TGTGCCACCAGCAGAGGAGGGACTAGCGGGTCCAATGAGCAGTTCTTC. Translation: CATSRGGTSGSNEQFF. This chain links TRBV15 with TRBJ2-1; 12 nucleotides agree with TRBD2. The CDR3 runs 16 residues. Per the germline V gene, CDR1 is LNHNV and CDR2 is YYDKDF (reference sequence). Unmatched junction bases numbered 4, after V lost 1 base and J lost 6 bases.

This chain's CDR3 is CSATEDREAWRNQPQHF. Here the CDR3 DNA reads TGCAGTGCTACCGAGGACAGGGAGGCGTGGCGCAATCAGCCCCAGCATTTT. The rearrangement joins TRBV20-1 to TRBJ1-5; 8 positions agree with TRBD1. Germline-derived CDR1 and CDR2 are DFQATT and SNEGSKA (reference sequence). Trimming at V came to 4 bases and at J to 2 bases, leaving 13 bases not matched to a gene. The CDR3 covers 17 residues.

The CDR3: CASSSDIGGSTDTQYF. The CDR3 DNA sequence: TGTGCCAGCAGCTCAGATATAGGCGGTAGCACAGATACGCAGTATTTT. This sequence joins TRBV11-2 and TRBJ2-3; D not certain. V lost 4 bases and J lost 0, with 14 bases in between. The CDR3 runs 16 residues. Germline V gene sequence: CDR1 SGHAT, CDR2 FQNNGV.

This clonotype has only a few counts. This sequence may be a read error, since a much larger clone differs from it by one base. The genes are TRBV29-1 and TRBJ2-6, with D unresolved. The CDR3 has 10 amino acids. Germline V CDR1 and CDR2: SQVTM, ANQGSEA. The ends were cut back, 8 bases at V and 11 bases at J, with 10 bases in the middle. This chain's CDR3 is CSTRTDVLTF. The CDR3 DNA is TGCAGCACACGGACCGACGTCCTGACTTTC.

This clonotype appeared many times. The chain recombines TRBV5-4 with TRBJ1-4; D gene uncertain. The CDR3 runs to 15 residues. V lost 5 bases to trimming and J lost 5 bases, with 16 bases between them. Germline V lookup: CDR1 SGHNT, CDR2 YYREEE (reference sequence). As DNA, the CDR3 is TGTGCCAGCAGTCGCAGCCTCGGACCGAATGAAAAACTGTTTTTT. Protein product: CASSRSLGPNEKLFF.

This clonotype was detected many times. The rearrangement links TRBV10-3 to TRBJ2-1; D call uncertain. The germline CDR1 and CDR2 sequences are ENHRY and SYGVKD. This CDR3 has 13 residues. Trimming cost V 3 bases and J 12 bases, with 15 bases left between them. The DNA for the CDR3 is TGTGCCATCAGTGAAGAAATGGTGGGTCCGCAGTTCTTC. Encoded protein: CAISEEMVGPQFF.

The chain joins TRBV5-1 to TRBJ2-3, with D perhaps being TRBD1 or TRBD2 (6 bases each). V was trimmed by 4 bases and J by 7 bases, leaving 25 bases between them. This CDR3 comprises 17 residues. The germline V gene encodes CDR1 SGHRS and CDR2 YFSETQ. The CDR3 DNA reads TGCGCCAGCAGCGCCTCGGGGGCGGGTACCTCCGGAAATACGCAGTATTTT. Translation gives CASSASGAGTSGNTQYF.

The chain employs TRBV7-2 and TRBJ1-5; D unresolved. CDR1 SGHTA and CDR2 FQGNSA come from the germline V gene. CDR3 size: 14 residues. Trimming pared 1 base from V and 6 bases from J, leaving 10 bases between. CDR3 sequence (DNA): TGTGCCAGCAGCTTAGATTCCCCCGGTCAGCCCCAGCATTTT. Translating it yields CASSLDSPGQPQHF.

The chain recombines TRBV20-1 with TRBJ2-3; 10 positions match TRBD2. Germline V gene data show CDR1 as DFQATT and CDR2 as SNEGSKA (reference sequence). V trimming: 2 bases; J trimming: 10 bases; junction bases outside the gene matches: 6. The CDR3 consists of 13 residues. In nucleotides, the CDR3 is TGCAGTGCTAGACTAGCGGGGGAAATGGCGCAGTATTTT. Encoded protein: CSARLAGEMAQYF.

This chain joins TRBV7-2 and TRBJ2-7; 11 bases agree with TRBD2. The ends lost 5 bases at V and 8 bases at J; junction bases unmatched: 8. Germline CDR1 is SGHTA and CDR2 is FQGNSA. CDR3 length: 14 amino acids. DNA of the CDR3: TGTGCCAGCAGCATACTAGCGGGGGTCGGCAAGCAGTACTTC. Protein: CASSILAGVGKQYF.

For this clonotype: Being one base from a much bigger clone, this may be a read error. This chain connects TRBV29-1 to TRBJ2-7; a weak D match, TRBD2 (5 bases). The CDR3 is 12 amino acids. Between the trimmed V and J ends, which lost 7 bases and 3 bases, there was a span of 13 bases. Germline lookup yields CDR1 SQVTM and CDR2 ANQGSEA. The CDR3 here is CSGGVGDYEQYF. CDR3 coding DNA: TGCAGCGGTGGTGTCGGGGACTACGAGCAGTACTTC.

The V and J genes are TRBV20-1 and TRBJ2-3; 9 nucleotides match TRBD1. The CDR3 consists of 14 residues. V dropped 5 bases and J dropped 0; count of bases not matched to a gene: 3. CDR1 is DFQATT and CDR2 is SNEGSKA in the germline V gene (reference sequence). The chain's CDR3 is CSASQGASTDTQYF. CDR3 in DNA: TGCAGTGCTTCACAGGGGGCAAGCACAGATACGCAGTATTTT.

This clonotype was recorded at least ten times. The chain recombines TRBV9 with TRBJ2-1, with 8 bases that match TRBD1. This CDR3 has 15 residues. Germline CDR1 is SGDLS and CDR2 is YYNGEE. The V segment lost 5 bases and the J segment 3 bases; nucleotides outside the gene matches: 7. The CDR3 bases are TGTGCCAGCAGTATAGGACAGGGCAGCTACAATGAGCAGTTCTTC. It yields the protein CASSIGQGSYNEQFF.

A word on this clonotype: No conserved phenylalanine or tryptophan ends this CDR3, so it is likely a read error. V and J are TRBV20-1 and TRBJ2-1; TRBD1 matches at 8 bases. The J call may not be correct, given that the DNA end is closer to TRBJ2-7. Germline CDR1 reads DFQATT; CDR2 reads SNEGSKA (reference sequence). The CDR3 contains 14 residues. The CDR3 region is CSARRLDREYEQYC. DNA for the CDR3: TGCAGTGCCCGCCGGTTGGACAGGGAATACGAGCAGTACTGC.